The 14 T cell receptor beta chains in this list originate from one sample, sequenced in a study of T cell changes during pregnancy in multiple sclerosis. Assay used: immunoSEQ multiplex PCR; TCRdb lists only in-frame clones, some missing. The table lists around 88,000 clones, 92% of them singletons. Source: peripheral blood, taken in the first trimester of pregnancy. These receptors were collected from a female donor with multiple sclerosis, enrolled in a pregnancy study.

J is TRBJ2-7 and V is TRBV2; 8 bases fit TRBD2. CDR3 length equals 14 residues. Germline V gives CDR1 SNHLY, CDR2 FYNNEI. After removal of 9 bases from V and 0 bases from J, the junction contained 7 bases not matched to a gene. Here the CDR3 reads CASEAGDGSYEQYF. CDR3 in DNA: TGTGCCAGTGAAGCGGGAGACGGCTCCTACGAGCAGTACTTC.

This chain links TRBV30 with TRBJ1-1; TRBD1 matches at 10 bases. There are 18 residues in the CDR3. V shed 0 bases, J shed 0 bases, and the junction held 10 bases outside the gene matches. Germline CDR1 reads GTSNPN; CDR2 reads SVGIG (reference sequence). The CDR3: CAWSVDRTGGSLNTEAFF. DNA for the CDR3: TGTGCCTGGAGTGTGGACAGGACAGGGGGTTCTCTGAACACTGAAGCTTTCTTT.

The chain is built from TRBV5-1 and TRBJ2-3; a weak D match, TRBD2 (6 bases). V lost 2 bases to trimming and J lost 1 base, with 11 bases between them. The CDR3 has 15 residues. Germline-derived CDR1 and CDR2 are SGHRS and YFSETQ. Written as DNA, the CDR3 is TGCGCCAGCAGCTTCCCCTCGGGAGGCACAGATACGCAGTATTTT. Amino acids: CASSFPSGGTDTQYF.

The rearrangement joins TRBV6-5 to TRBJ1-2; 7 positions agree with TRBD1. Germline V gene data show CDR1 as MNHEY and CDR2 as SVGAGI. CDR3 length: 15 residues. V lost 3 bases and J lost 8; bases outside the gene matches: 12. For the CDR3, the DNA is TGTGCCAGCAGTTATTTCCAGGGGGAATCAGGAGGCTACACCTTC. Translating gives CASSYFQGESGGYTF.

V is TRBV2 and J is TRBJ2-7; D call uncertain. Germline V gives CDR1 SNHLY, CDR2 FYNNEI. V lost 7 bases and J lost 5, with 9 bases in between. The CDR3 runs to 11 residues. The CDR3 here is CASMGWDEQYF. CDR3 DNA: TGTGCCAGCATGGGCTGGGACGAGCAGTACTTC.

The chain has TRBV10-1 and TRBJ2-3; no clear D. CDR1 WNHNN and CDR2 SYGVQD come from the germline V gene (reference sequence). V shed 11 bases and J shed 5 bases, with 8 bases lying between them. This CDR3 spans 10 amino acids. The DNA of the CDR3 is TGCGCCGGGCATGGAGATACGCAGTATTTT. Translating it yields CAGHGDTQYF.

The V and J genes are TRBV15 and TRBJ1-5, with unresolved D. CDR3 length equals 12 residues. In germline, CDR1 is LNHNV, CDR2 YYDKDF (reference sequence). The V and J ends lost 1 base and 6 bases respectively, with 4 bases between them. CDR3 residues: CATSRGPQPQHF. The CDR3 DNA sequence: TGTGCCACCAGCAGAGGGCCTCAGCCCCAGCATTTT.

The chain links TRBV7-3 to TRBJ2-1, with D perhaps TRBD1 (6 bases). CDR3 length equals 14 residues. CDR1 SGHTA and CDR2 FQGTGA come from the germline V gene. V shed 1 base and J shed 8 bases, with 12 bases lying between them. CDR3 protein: CASSLSGRGYEQFF. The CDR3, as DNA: TGTGCCAGCAGCTTAAGCGGCAGGGGCTATGAGCAGTTCTTC.

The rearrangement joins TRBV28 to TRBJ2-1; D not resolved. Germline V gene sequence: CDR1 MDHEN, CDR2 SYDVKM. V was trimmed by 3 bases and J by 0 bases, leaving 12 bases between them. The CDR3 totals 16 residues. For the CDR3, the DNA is TGTGCCAGCAGTTTCCGCGCTTCCCCCTCCTACAATGAGCAGTTCTTC. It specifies CASSFRASPSYNEQFF. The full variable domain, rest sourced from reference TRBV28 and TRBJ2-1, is DVKVTQSSRYLVKRTGEKVFLECVQDMDHENMFWYRQDPGLGLRLIYFSYDVKMKEKGDIPEGYSVSREKKERFSLILESASTNQTSMYLCASSFRASPSYNEQFFGPGTRLTVL.

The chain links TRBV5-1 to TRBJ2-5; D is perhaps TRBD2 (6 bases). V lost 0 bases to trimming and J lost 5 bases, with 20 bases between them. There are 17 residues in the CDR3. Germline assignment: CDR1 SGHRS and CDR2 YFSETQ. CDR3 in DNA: TGCGCCAGCAGCTTGGTGGGGACTGCGAGCCCCTGGGAGACCCAGTACTTC. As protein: CASSLVGTASPWETQYF.

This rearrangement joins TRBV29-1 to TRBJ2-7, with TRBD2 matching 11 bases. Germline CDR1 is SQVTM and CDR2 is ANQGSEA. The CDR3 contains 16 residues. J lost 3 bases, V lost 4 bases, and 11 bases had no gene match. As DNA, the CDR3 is TGCAGCGTTGGCCTACCACTAGCGGGAGTCGGCTACGAGCAGTACTTC. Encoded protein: CSVGLPLAGVGYEQYF.

The CDR3 loop is CASSATGRYGYTF. The CDR3, as DNA: TGTGCCAGCAGTGCGACAGGGAGGTATGGCTACACCTTC. The V call is TRBV2, the J call TRBJ1-2, with TRBD1 identical over 7 bases. The ends lost 4 bases at V and 5 bases at J; junction bases unmatched: 4. Per germline, CDR1 SNHLY and CDR2 FYNNEI. The CDR3 is made up of 13 amino acids.

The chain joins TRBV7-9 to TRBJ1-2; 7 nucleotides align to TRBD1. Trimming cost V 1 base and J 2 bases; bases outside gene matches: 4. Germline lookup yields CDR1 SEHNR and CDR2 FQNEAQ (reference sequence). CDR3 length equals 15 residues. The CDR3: CASSLVAGGNYGYTF. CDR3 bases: TGTGCCAGCAGCTTAGTGGCAGGGGGGAACTATGGCTACACCTTC. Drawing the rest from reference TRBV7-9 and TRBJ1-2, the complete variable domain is DTGVSQNPRHKITKRGQNVTFRCDPISEHNRLYWYRQTLGQGPEFLTYFQNEAQLEKSRLLSDRFSAERPKGSFSTLEIQRTEQGDSAMYLCASSLVAGGNYGYTFGSGTRLTVV.

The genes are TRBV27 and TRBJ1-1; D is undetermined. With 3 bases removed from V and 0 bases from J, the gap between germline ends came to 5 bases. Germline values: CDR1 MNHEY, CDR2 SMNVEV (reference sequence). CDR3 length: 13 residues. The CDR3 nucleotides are TGTGCCAGCAGTTTCAGGATGAACACTGAAGCTTTCTTT. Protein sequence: CASSFRMNTEAFF.